This TCR beta chain was captured by sequencing in a study of blood T cell repertoires in COVID-19. Study context: Sources were T cells, B-cell-depleted T cells, or PBMCs; the material itself was cDNA or gDNA.

This clone was found once. Participants spanned ages about 18 to 89 years and resided in around 25 US areas. J lost 8 bases, V lost 5 bases, and 9 bases had no gene match. The CDR3 consists of 15 residues. Germline V lookup: CDR1 SGHVS, CDR2 FQNEAQ. Sequencing was performed with immunoSEQ multiplex PCR; in TCRdb, only in-frame clones are kept and a portion is missing. The table includes hundreds of thousands of clones, approximately 86% detected once. Material: PBMCs or T cells enriched from blood (not recorded which). This receptor was obtained from a woman in her 50s with acute COVID-19. The gene calls are TRBV7-8 and TRBJ1-6; TRBD1 aligns across 7 bases. DNA for the CDR3: TGTGCCAGCAGCGTAAAGAGGGGGCTGGATTCACCCCTCCACTTT. Translating it yields CASSVKRGLDSPLHF.